Listed below are T cell receptor beta chains from one sample, sequenced in a study of blood T cell repertoires in COVID-19. Libraries were prepared by immunoSEQ multiplex PCR; TCRdb keeps only in-frame clonotypes and omits some of them. The top ten clones hold under 0.75% of a sample with about 150,000 clones, approximately 80% of them seen once. The source material was peripheral blood. These TCRs come from a man aged 60 to 69 with acute or convalescent COVID-19. The CDR3 runs from the conserved cysteine through the conserved F or W. A D gene is named only where the DNA matches it firmly. Some rows mark clone size as missing; the rest say once, few, many or name a class of expanded clone.

clone size | D gene | J gene | V gene | CDR3 protein | CDR3 DNA
. | TRBD2 | TRBJ2-5 | TRBV5-4 | CASSLEASGSTETQYF | TGTGCCAGCAGCTTGGAGGCTAGCGGGAGTACGGAGACCCAGTACTTC
. | . | TRBJ2-3 | TRBV24-1 | CATSDTGTQYF | TGTGCCACCAGTGATACCGGTACGCAGTATTTT
. | TRBD2 | TRBJ2-1 | TRBV7-2 | CASSLVGLAGADEQFF | TGTGCCAGCAGCTTAGTGGGACTAGCGGGAGCGGATGAGCAGTTCTTC
once | . | TRBJ1-6 | TRBV2 | CASSVEIGGENSPLHF | TGTGCCAGCAGTGTGGAAATCGGAGGAGAGAATTCACCCCTCCACTTT
. | . | TRBJ1-5 | TRBV5-6 | CASSRYRATGQPQHF | TGTGCCAGCAGCCGATACAGGGCCACTGGCCAGCCCCAGCATTTT
. | TRBD2 | TRBJ2-7 | TRBV28 | CASRRTSGSSYEQYF | TGTGCCAGCAGACGGACTAGCGGGAGCTCCTACGAGCAGTACTTC
once | . | TRBJ2-7 | TRBV2 | CASTETGSYEQYF | TGTGCCAGCACCGAGACAGGCTCCTACGAGCAGTACTTC
once | . | TRBJ1-5 | TRBV7-2 | CASSPRYNQPQHF | TGTGCCAGCAGCCCGAGGTACAATCAGCCCCAGCATTTT
. | TRBD1 | TRBJ1-3 | TRBV28 | CASSAQGAGNTIYF | TGTGCCAGCAGCGCGCAGGGGGCCGGAAACACCATATATTTT
. | TRBD1 | TRBJ1-2 | TRBV6-5 | CASSYVQGVVYGYTF | TGTGCCAGCAGTTACGTTCAGGGGGTAGTCTATGGCTACACCTTC
. | TRBD2 | TRBJ2-7 | TRBV5-1 | CASSSASGSYEQYF | TGCGCCAGCAGCTCCGCTAGCGGCTCCTACGAGCAGTACTTC
. | TRBD1 | TRBJ1-2 | TRBV5-6 | CASSLAGTGGYGYTF | TGTGCCAGCAGCTTGGCAGGAACAGGGGGCTATGGCTACACCTTC
. | . | TRBJ2-5 | TRBV12-3/TRBV12-4 | CASKFGQKETQYF | TGTGCCAGCAAGTTCGGACAGAAAGAGACCCAGTACTTC
. | . | TRBJ2-7 | TRBV3-1/TRBV3-2 | CASSPGSAEQYF | TGTGCCAGCAGCCCCGGTAGTGCCGAGCAGTACTTC
. | TRBD1 | TRBJ2-7 | TRBV5-1 | CASSQRQGYEQYF | TGCGCCAGCAGCCAACGACAGGGTTACGAGCAGTACTTC
. | . | TRBJ2-3 | TRBV20-1 | CSAPRGDTQYF | TGCAGTGCTCCTCGGGGGGATACGCAGTATTTT